The 13 T cell receptor beta chains given below trace back to one sample, sequenced in a study of graft-versus-host responses after intestinal transplantation. Their antigens remain unidentified. TCRdb keeps only in-frame clones here, not all; method: immunoSEQ multiplex PCR. The sample includes about 86,000 clones, less than 90% of them seen just once. The sample consisted of unstimulated CD4+ T cells sorted from spleen or lymph node cells, taken before transplant. The receptor set was obtained from a human donor who was the organ donor for an intestinal transplant.

The gene calls are TRBV18 and TRBJ1-4; no definite D call. Germline V CDR1 and CDR2: KGHSH, LQKENI. The CDR3 runs 15 residues. The germline V and J ends were trimmed by 4 bases and 6 bases, with 15 bases remaining between them. The CDR3 region is CASSLQRVEDEKLFF. The CDR3 nucleotides read TGTGCCAGCTCACTTCAGAGGGTAGAAGATGAAAAACTGTTTTTT.

The rearrangement uses TRBV19 and TRBJ1-2, with 12 bases matching TRBD1. Germline lookup yields CDR1 LNHDA and CDR2 SQIVND (reference sequence). CDR3 length: 15 residues. Trimming took 8 bases from V and 2 from J; bases not matched to a gene: 6. CDR3 sequence reads: CASYRDRGQNYGYTF. The CDR3, as DNA: TGTGCCAGTTATCGGGACAGGGGGCAAAACTATGGCTACACCTTC.

This clone was detected once. The CDR3, as DNA: TGTGCCAGTAGTATTGGGGGGACAGGTGGAATCGAGCAGTACTTC. This encodes CASSIGGTGGIEQYF. The rearrangement joins TRBV19 to TRBJ2-7, with 8 nucleotides matching TRBD1. V was pared by 3 bases and J by 6 bases, with 10 bases of the junction left unmatched. From germline, CDR1 is LNHDA and CDR2 SQIVND (reference sequence). The length of the CDR3 is 15 residues.

The chain carries TRBV2 and TRBJ2-2; 7 bases line up with TRBD2. With V trimmed by 6 bases and J by 5 bases, 0 bases remained unmatched. There are 12 residues in the CDR3. Germline V gene lookup returns CDR1 SNHLY and CDR2 FYNNEI. Written as DNA, the CDR3 is TGTGCCAGCAGGGGGGGGACCGGGGAGCTGTTTTTT. Translating it yields CASRGGTGELFF.

The chain combines TRBV14 with TRBJ2-7, with 7 bases matching TRBD1. Germline CDR1 is SGHDN and CDR2 is FVKESK. V shed 4 bases, J shed 2 bases, and the junction held 8 bases outside the gene matches. CDR3 length: 15 residues. CDR3: CASSRRADRAYEQYF. The CDR3, as DNA: TGTGCCAGCAGCCGACGAGCCGACAGGGCCTACGAGCAGTACTTC.

This clone was seen only once. The chain recombines TRBV5-5 with TRBJ1-2; 10 bases match TRBD1. With V trimmed by 5 bases and J by 2 bases, 12 bases remained unmatched. This CDR3 is built from 17 residues. Germline V gene data show CDR1 as SGHKS and CDR2 as YYEKEE (reference sequence). The CDR3 DNA follows: TGTGCCAGCAGGAGGGACAGGGGAGGAAATTTGAACTATGGCTACACCTTC. Translating it yields CASRRDRGGNLNYGYTF. The full variable domain, with the rest looked up from reference TRBV5-5 and TRBJ1-2, is DAGVTQSPTHLIKTRGQQVTLRCSPISGHKSVSWYQQVLGQGPQFIFQYYEKEERGRGNFPDRFSARQFPNYSSELNVNALLLGDSALYLCASRRDRGGNLNYGYTFGSGTRLTVV.

The table lists this clone with a count of one. The V gene is TRBV4-2, the J gene TRBJ1-3; TRBD1 aligns across 9 bases. The CDR3 loop spans 15 amino acids. Germline trimming cut 4 bases from V and 5 bases from J; bases unmatched to any gene: 6. Germline CDR1 LGHNA, CDR2 YNFKEQ. This CDR3 is CASSPGDRDRNTIYF. In nucleotides, the CDR3 is TGTGCCAGCAGCCCGGGGGACAGGGATAGAAACACCATATATTTT.

The rearrangement joins TRBV12-5 to TRBJ1-5, with D unresolved. V gave up 6 bases and J gave up 5 bases, with 8 bases separating them. This CDR3 is built from 12 residues. CDR1 is LGHNT, CDR2 FRNRAP, per germline. The CDR3 is CASGIGDQPQHF. DNA of the CDR3: TGTGCTAGTGGGATCGGGGATCAGCCCCAGCATTTT.

Comment on this clone: Distinct nucleotide sequences in the sample also encode this CDR3. The chain carries TRBV27 and TRBJ2-1; the D gene is possibly TRBD2 (6 bases). Germline values: CDR1 MNHEY, CDR2 SMNVEV (reference sequence). V lost 6 bases and J lost 3, with 12 bases in between. This CDR3 comprises 14 residues. In DNA, the CDR3 is TGTGCCAGCAGCCCGGGACTGGTCTACAATGAGCAGTTCTTC. Encoded protein: CASSPGLVYNEQFF.

CDR3 coding DNA: TGCAGCGTCCCGGGTTGGACTAGCGGGAGCAATGAGCAGTTCTTC. Translated: CSVPGWTSGSNEQFF. The chain joins TRBV29-1 to TRBJ2-1, with 13 bases aligning to TRBD2. The germline CDR1 and CDR2 sequences are SQVTM and ANQGSEA. The CDR3 runs to 15 residues. The V and J ends lost 6 bases and 6 bases, in that order; junction bases with no gene match: 8.

This CDR3 is CASSLSTAGRGETQYF. The CDR3 nucleotides are TGTGCCAGCAGCTTGTCTACGGCAGGGAGGGGAGAGACCCAGTACTTC. The chain is built from TRBV5-4 and TRBJ2-5; TRBD2 matches at 7 bases. With 1 base clipped from V and 4 bases from J, the junction kept 10 bases outside the gene matches. Germline V gives CDR1 SGHNT, CDR2 YYREEE (reference sequence). The CDR3 runs to 16 residues.

A single count supports this clone. CDR3 residues: CASSRKGTGDSRSTNEKLFF. CDR3 nucleotides: TGTGCCAGCAGCCGAAAAGGGACAGGGGACTCCCGATCAACTAATGAAAAACTGTTTTTT. This chain links TRBV4-2 with TRBJ1-4; 10 bases align to TRBD1. This CDR3 is 20 amino acids long. V was pared by 4 bases and J by 0 bases, with 14 bases of the junction left unmatched. Germline V CDR1 and CDR2: LGHNA, YNFKEQ.

This rearrangement joins TRBV6-5 to TRBJ1-1; maybe TRBD1 (6 bases). The V end lost 1 base, the J end lost 4 bases, and 10 bases lay between the germline ends. The germline V gene encodes CDR1 MNHEY and CDR2 SVGAGI. This CDR3 has 14 amino acids. The CDR3 region has the DNA TGTGCCAGCAGTTACTTCAGGGGTGGCACTGAAGCTTTCTTT. As protein: CASSYFRGGTEAFF.